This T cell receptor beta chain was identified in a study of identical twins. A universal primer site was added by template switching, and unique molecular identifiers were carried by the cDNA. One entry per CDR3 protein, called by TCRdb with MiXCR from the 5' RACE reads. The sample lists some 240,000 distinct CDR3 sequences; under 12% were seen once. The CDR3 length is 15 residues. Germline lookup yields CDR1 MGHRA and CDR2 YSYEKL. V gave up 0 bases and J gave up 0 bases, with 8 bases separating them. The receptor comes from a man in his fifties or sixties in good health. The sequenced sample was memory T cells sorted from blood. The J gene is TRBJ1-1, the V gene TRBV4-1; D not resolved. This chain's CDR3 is CASSQEPSMNTEAFF. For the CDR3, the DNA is TGCGCCAGCAGCCAAGAACCCAGTATGAACACTGAAGCTTTCTTT.